A selection of T cell receptor beta chains follows, all from one sample in a study of CD8 T cells in ankylosing spondylitis. TCRdb re-called the 5' RACE reads with MiXCR, one entry per CDR3 protein. The table has over 95,000 distinct CDR3 sequences, 8% to 10% seen once. Input material: blood, either unsorted or a sorted T cell fraction (not recorded which). Receptors originate from a male donor with ankylosing spondylitis or in good health (not recorded which). Both conserved end residues are part of each CDR3. The D gene is left open where the match is weak. Clone size is shown for a subset of rows, as once, few, many or a class of expanded clone.

TRBV18	.	many	TRBJ2-3	CASSEGGTTDTQYF	TGTGCCAGCTCAGAGGGAGGTACCACAGATACGCAGTATTTT
TRBV27	.	.	TRBJ1-1	CASMQGMRDTEAFF	TGTGCCAGCATGCAGGGTATGCGGGACACTGAAGCTTTCTTT
TRBV20-1	.	many	TRBJ1-5	CSAKGPGNQPQHF	TGCAGTGCTAAAGGCCCGGGGAATCAGCCCCAGCATTTT
TRBV7-8	TRBD2	.	TRBJ2-2	CASSPFAGGGTGELFF	TGTGCCAGCAGCCCTTTCGCGGGAGGCGGAACCGGGGAGCTGTTTTTT
TRBV6-2/TRBV6-3	.	many	TRBJ1-1	CAILAGLNTEAFF	TGTGCCATCCTCGCAGGGTTGAACACTGAAGCTTTCTTT
TRBV12-3/TRBV12-4	TRBD2	many	TRBJ2-1	CASSAPPGGYNEQFF	TGTGCCAGCAGTGCCCCCCCGGGAGGGTACAATGAGCAGTTCTTC
TRBV5-1	.	many	TRBJ2-5	CASSLEGVGETQYF	TGCGCCAGCAGCTTGGAGGGGGTGGGAGAGACCCAGTACTTC
TRBV28	.	many	TRBJ2-1	CASSLGQRGEQFF	TGTGCCAGCAGCCTAGGACAGCGGGGTGAGCAGTTCTTC
TRBV4-2	TRBD1	many	TRBJ2-7	CASSQAGTGGMEQYF	TGTGCCAGCAGCCAAGCCGGGACAGGGGGGATGGAGCAGTACTTC
TRBV15	.	few	TRBJ1-1	CATSRDLWNTEAFF	TGTGCCACCAGCAGAGATCTTTGGAACACTGAAGCTTTCTTT
TRBV7-2	.	.	TRBJ2-7	CASSPAGIPIEQYF	TGTGCCAGCAGCCCAGCCGGGATCCCAATCGAGCAGTACTTC
TRBV20-1	.	many	TRBJ1-1	CSAGGGVGTEAFF	TGCAGTGCAGGGGGGGGGGTAGGCACTGAAGCTTTCTTT
TRBV15	.	many	TRBJ2-1	CATSRDLIGLSARTNEQFF	TGTGCCACCAGCAGAGACCTGATCGGGTTATCTGCGCGAACAAATGAGCAGTTCTTC
TRBV15	.	.	TRBJ2-5	CATSRSQEGTQYF	TGTGCCACCAGCAGGTCACAGGAGGGGACCCAGTACTTC
TRBV7-2	.	many	TRBJ2-7	CASSFTGKYEQYF	TGTGCCAGCAGCTTTACAGGGAAGTACGAGCAGTACTTC
TRBV20-1	TRBD2	.	TRBJ2-1	CSAPPRGSGRHNEQFF	TGCAGTGCTCCCCCGCGGGGTAGCGGGAGACACAATGAGCAGTTCTTC
TRBV9	.	few	TRBJ2-7	CASSASGLPNSYEQYF	TGTGCCAGCAGCGCCTCGGGACTCCCCAACTCCTACGAGCAGTACTTC
TRBV20-1	.	many	TRBJ1-2	CSAHQGLAQGYTF	TGCAGTGCCCATCAAGGCCTGGCGCAAGGCTACACCTTC
TRBV7-9	.	many	TRBJ2-7	CASSPGHHSSYEQYF	TGTGCCAGCAGCCCGGGACACCATTCCTCCTACGAGCAGTACTTC
TRBV4-2	TRBD1	many	TRBJ1-1	CASSRRAQGDLMNTEAFF	TGTGCCAGCAGCCGGCGGGCACAGGGGGATTTAATGAACACTGAAGCTTTCTTT
TRBV5-4	TRBD2	.	TRBJ2-3	CASSLRTTGLAGGPIDTQYF	TGTGCCAGCAGCTTGAGGACGACCGGACTAGCGGGAGGGCCCATAGATACGCAGTATTTT
TRBV4-3	.	many	TRBJ2-3	CASSQGEGTQYF	TGCGCCAGCAGCCAAGGAGAAGGTACGCAGTATTTT
TRBV29-1	TRBD1	many	TRBJ2-7	CSVSKGTGSSYEQYF	TGCAGCGTCTCTAAGGGGACAGGGTCATCCTACGAGCAGTACTTC
TRBV5-1	.	many	TRBJ2-3	CASSPRLGDTQYF	TGCGCCAGCAGCCCCCGGCTAGGGGATACGCAGTATTTT
TRBV7-2	.	many	TRBJ2-3	CASSMSDTQYF	TGTGCCAGCAGCATGTCGGATACGCAGTATTTT
TRBV29-1	.	.	TRBJ1-3	CSVGRTSGNTIYF	TGCAGCGTTGGCCGGACCTCTGGAAACACCATATATTTT
TRBV7-2	TRBD1	many	TRBJ1-2	CASSLYIGTDYGYTF	TGTGCCAGCAGCTTATATATCGGGACAGACTATGGCTACACCTTC
TRBV6-2/TRBV6-3	.	many	TRBJ1-1	CASSYGWGQGGTEAFF	TGTGCCAGCAGTTACGGCTGGGGGCAAGGGGGCACTGAAGCTTTCTTT
TRBV6-5	.	many	TRBJ2-1	CASSFQGSEQFF	TGTGCCAGCAGTTTTCAGGGCAGTGAGCAGTTCTTC
TRBV29-1	.	many	TRBJ1-2	CSVVPWGGARGYTF	TGCAGCGTTGTCCCTTGGGGGGGCGCGCGGGGCTACACCTTC
TRBV5-1	.	many	TRBJ1-1	CASSSANVETEAFF	TGCGCCAGCAGCTCTGCGAATGTAGAAACTGAAGCTTTCTTT
TRBV7-8	.	many	TRBJ2-5	CASSLVRVAEETQYF	TGTGCCAGCAGCTTAGTTCGTGTAGCCGAAGAGACCCAGTACTTC
TRBV20-1	.	many	TRBJ2-2	CSARDPTNTGELFF	TGCAGTGCTAGAGATCCAACCAACACCGGGGAGCTGTTTTTT
TRBV27	TRBD1	many	TRBJ2-7	CASSLRAGGDYEQYF	TGTGCCAGCAGTTTAAGGGCAGGGGGCGACTACGAGCAGTACTTC
TRBV12-3/TRBV12-4	.	many	TRBJ2-1	CASSFNRDAGDEQFF	TGTGCCAGCAGTTTTAACCGGGACGCCGGCGATGAGCAGTTCTTC
TRBV20-1	TRBD1	many	TRBJ2-3	CSARVDRVRRDTQYF	TGCAGTGCTAGAGTGGACAGGGTGAGGAGGGATACGCAGTATTTT
TRBV7-3	TRBD2	many	TRBJ2-1	CASSMTGGPGNEQFF	TGTGCCAGCTCAATGACGGGGGGGCCTGGAAATGAGCAGTTCTTC
TRBV14	.	many	TRBJ2-7	CASSRSYEQYF	TGTGCCAGCAGCCGCTCCTACGAGCAGTACTTC
TRBV29-1	.	.	TRBJ2-1	CSVERSLVSNEQFF	TGCAGCGTTGAACGAAGTCTAGTTAGCAATGAGCAGTTCTTC
TRBV10-3	.	.	TRBJ2-4	CATATSLAKNIQYF	TGTGCCACAGCGACAAGTCTAGCCAAAAACATTCAGTACTTC
TRBV5-1	.	few	TRBJ2-5	CASSFQGLTQETQYF	TGCGCCAGCAGCTTTCAGGGACTTACACAAGAGACCCAGTACTTC
TRBV6-6	.	.	TRBJ1-6	CASSYRDSPLHF	TGTGCCAGCAGTTACAGGGATTCACCCCTCCACTTT
TRBV7-2	TRBD1	many	TRBJ2-7	CASSLGDRSSYEQYF	TGTGCCAGCAGCTTAGGGGACAGGAGCTCCTACGAGCAGTACTTC
TRBV29-1	.	many	TRBJ2-2	CSVKVNTGELFF	TGCAGCGTTAAGGTGAACACCGGGGAGCTGTTTTTT
TRBV5-5	TRBD1	many	TRBJ2-2	CASSTDRVDTGELFF	TGTGCCAGCAGCACGGACAGGGTGGACACCGGGGAGCTGTTTTTT
TRBV11-2	.	.	TRBJ2-5	CASSFGIGIMETQYF	TGTGCCAGCAGCTTCGGGATCGGAATCATGGAGACCCAGTACTTC
TRBV30	TRBD2	.	TRBJ2-1	CAWLLAGGYNEQFF	TGTGCCTGGCTTCTAGCGGGGGGATACAATGAGCAGTTCTTC
TRBV7-2	.	many	TRBJ2-3	CASSSVGQSTDTQYF	TGTGCCAGCAGCTCAGTAGGACAGAGCACAGATACGCAGTATTTT
TRBV11-2	.	many	TRBJ2-7	CASSFGTLAYEQYF	TGTGCCAGCAGCTTCGGGACACTCGCGTACGAGCAGTACTTC
TRBV5-6	.	many	TRBJ2-3	CASSLRPDTQYF	TGTGCCAGCAGCTTGAGGCCAGATACGCAGTATTTT
TRBV20-1	.	many	TRBJ2-5	CSARTGETQYF	TGCAGTGCCCGGACCGGGGAGACCCAGTACTTC
TRBV20-1	TRBD1	.	TRBJ2-5	CSANPGDRQETQYF	TGCAGTGCGAACCCAGGGGACAGACAAGAGACCCAGTACTTC
TRBV20-1	.	many	TRBJ2-2	CSARDGRSGNTGELFF	TGCAGTGCTAGAGATGGGAGGTCGGGAAACACCGGGGAGCTGTTTTTT